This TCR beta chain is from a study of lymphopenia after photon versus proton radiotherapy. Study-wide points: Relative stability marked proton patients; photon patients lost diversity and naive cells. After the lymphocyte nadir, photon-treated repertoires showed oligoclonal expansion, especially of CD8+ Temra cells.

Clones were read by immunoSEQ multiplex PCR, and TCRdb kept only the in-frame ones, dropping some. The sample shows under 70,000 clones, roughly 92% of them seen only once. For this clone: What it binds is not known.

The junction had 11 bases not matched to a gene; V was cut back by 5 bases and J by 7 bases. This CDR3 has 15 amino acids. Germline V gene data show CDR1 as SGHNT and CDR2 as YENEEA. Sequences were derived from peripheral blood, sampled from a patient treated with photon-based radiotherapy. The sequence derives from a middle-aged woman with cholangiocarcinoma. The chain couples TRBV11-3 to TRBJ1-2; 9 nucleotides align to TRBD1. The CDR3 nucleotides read TGTGCCAGCAGCCCGGCAGGGACAGGGTATCGTGGCTACACCTTC. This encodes CASSPAGTGYRGYTF.